This TCR beta chain was sequenced in a study of radiotherapy plus CTLA-4 blockade in lung cancer. The CDR3 extends over 16 amino acids. V was cut by 0 bases and J by 2 bases, with 15 bases left in between. Germline-derived CDR1 and CDR2 are SGHRS and YFSETQ. Repertoires were generated with immunoSEQ multiplex PCR, while TCRdb's copy carries only in-frame clones and drops some. The table records around 110,000 clones, about nine tenths of them present only once. This receptor was obtained from a human donor with non-small cell lung cancer that progressed on radiotherapy plus ipilimumab. V gene TRBV5-1 combines with J gene TRBJ2-7; TRBD2 is a possible D gene (6 bases). The sample was peripheral blood, taken from a patient treated with radiotherapy plus ipilimumab. The CDR3: CASSLGSVLATYEQYF. DNA of the CDR3: TGCGCCAGCAGCTTGGGATCGGTACTAGCTACCTACGAGCAGTACTTC.